The rows below give T cell receptor beta chains drawn from one sample of a study of cytomegalovirus exposure and HLA in healthy donors. TCRdb's copy holds only in-frame clones and misses some; the assay was immunoSEQ multiplex PCR. Of about 120,000 clones listed, roughly 80% are singletons. The sample comprised PBMCs. These receptors were taken from a young woman in good health and CMV-seropositive. Each CDR3 is given with its conserved first and last residue. The D gene is left open where the match is weak.

CASSLGQGHEQYF	NA	TRBV11-1
CASSKGQSNYGYTF	NA	TRBV19
CAIRPMTSGNTGELFF	TRBD2	TRBV10-3
CASSDGLGQFF	NA	TRBV2
CASSVGNSGAANTGELFF	TRBD2	TRBV9
CAWSIQTGNYGYTF	TRBD1	TRBV30
CASSAGEGYGYTF	NA	TRBV5-4
CSVWTGGLAKNIQYF	TRBD1	TRBV29-1
CASSRGGPSSYNSPLHF	NA	TRBV5-4
CASSLRGDRGDEQYF	TRBD1	TRBV6-1
CASTAGNTGELFF	NA	TRBV5-1
CASSPGVLNYGYTF	NA	TRBV11-2
CASSTVGQGHF	TRBD1	TRBV28
CASSLESVTRGYTF	NA	TRBV5-1
CASRTRDSGNQPQHF	TRBD1	TRBV19
CASSLFGGEEKLFF	NA	TRBV5-1
CASSFELAKNIQYF	NA	TRBV5-5
CASSFFQGPRGYGYTF	NA	TRBV7-9
CASSLVTGNVHEQYF	NA	TRBV11-2
CAGGRTGGRTGELFF	TRBD1	TRBV28
CASSLGFGGGQETQYF	NA	TRBV11-2
CASSEGPYNEQFF	NA	TRBV6-5